Detailed here is one T cell receptor beta chain. Its antigen is currently unknown. The sample originates from a study of Ad26.COV2.S vaccination and SARS-CoV-2 variants. V lost 4 bases, J lost 5 bases, and 12 bases stayed unmatched. The germline V gene has CDR1 SGDLS and CDR2 YYNGEE. The CDR3 is 17 residues long. Findings and caveats of the study: Vaccine and placebo recipients had similar non-spike TCR breadth.

The protocol was immunoSEQ multiplex PCR, while the TCRdb copy is restricted to in-frame clones and leaves out a portion. Of 330,000 or so clones listed, roughly nine tenths are singletons. Treatment denoted: some 20 received Ad26.COV2.S at low or high dose, single or two shots; 5 received placebo; per-sample allocation not given. Collection of the samples took place on day 63 after the first injection of vaccine or placebo. Adults aged 18-55 years in Boston included the donor. The shot given was an Ad26 vector that makes Wuhan-strain SARS-CoV-2 spike. The clonotype was recovered from a person aged 18-65 years who received the Ad26.COV2.S COVID-19 vaccine or a placebo. The sample was peripheral blood, taken in a trial of Ad26.COV2.S vaccine versus placebo. The rearrangement uses TRBV9 and TRBJ2-2, with 9 bases matching TRBD1. Here the CDR3 DNA reads TGTGCCAGCAGCCCTCCCCTCCGGGACAGGGTGACCGGGGAGCTGTTTTTT. Amino acids: CASSPPLRDRVTGELFF.